This T cell receptor beta chain emerged from a study of tumor-infiltrating lymphocytes in primary liver carcinoma. Study in general: Surgical resection served as treatment for the primary liver carcinoma of these patients.

The germline gives CDR1 SQVTM, CDR2 ANQGSEA. Trimming cost V 3 bases and J 2 bases, with 10 bases left between them. This CDR3 comprises 13 residues. Unsorted whole blood supplied the RNA, and germline DNA was extracted too. A constant-region primer served to make TCR beta cDNA from 500 to 550 ng total RNA. Generation of the TCR beta libraries relied on three nested multiplex PCR rounds using slightly modified ARM-PCR. The study ran its first two PCR rounds for approximately 11 cycles each, using TRBV1-TRBV30 forward primers and a C-beta reverse primer. TCRdb re-analysed the multiplex PCR reads in MiXCR, keeping a single row per CDR3 protein. This table has 300,000 to 350,000 distinct CDR3 sequences, less than 70% appearing once.

The TCR comes from a man in his forties with primary liver carcinoma and hepatitis B virus infection. Sequencing input: peripheral blood. The rearrangement joins TRBV29-1 to TRBJ2-5; D not certain. The CDR3 region has the DNA TGCAGCGTTGAGTCGCCAGGACAAGAGACCCAGTACTTC. Its translation is CSVESPGQETQYF.